Listed below are T cell receptor beta chains from one sample, sequenced in a study of a mutant IDH1 vaccine in newly diagnosed glioma. Profiled with immunoSEQ multiplex PCR; TCRdb holds only in-frame clones, not every one. The profile shows some 70,000 clones, roughly 78% of them singletons. The input for sequencing was PBMCs, taken from a glioma patient treated with radiotherapy, temozolomide or both. These receptors all come from a man in his fifties with glioma. Each CDR3 is given with its conserved first and last residue. Each record gives: D gene, clone size, J gene, V gene, CDR3 length, CDR3 protein, CDR3 DNA. A D gene is named only where the DNA matches it firmly. Clone size appears in some rows only: once, few, many, or a class for an expanded clone.

>TRBD1|-|TRBJ1-4|TRBV5-1|14
CASSFRDSSEKLFF
TGCGCCAGCAGCTTCCGGGACAGTTCCGAAAAACTGTTTTTT
>TRBD1|-|TRBJ2-3|TRBV9|13
CASSTGATDTQYF
TGTGCCAGCAGCACAGGGGCTACAGATACGCAGTATTTT
>-|once|TRBJ1-4|TRBV6-5|15
CASSYGQTVNEKLFF
TGTGCCAGCAGTTACGGGCAGACAGTTAATGAAAAACTGTTTTTT
>-|-|TRBJ1-1|TRBV5-5|14
CASSLERPNTEAFF
TGTGCCAGCAGCTTGGAGAGGCCGAACACTGAAGCTTTCTTT
>TRBD1|-|TRBJ1-1|TRBV11-2|16
CASSSTGTVMNTEAFF
TGTGCCAGCAGCTCGACCGGGACAGTAATGAACACTGAAGCTTTCTTT
>TRBD1|-|TRBJ1-5|TRBV19|15
CASSTQGANRQPQHF
TGTGCCAGTAGTACACAGGGGGCAAATCGTCAGCCCCAGCATTTT
>-|-|TRBJ2-7|TRBV5-1|14
CASSLEGSSYEQYF
TGCGCCAGCAGCTTGGAAGGCTCCTCCTACGAGCAGTACTTC
>TRBD1|-|TRBJ1-5|TRBV7-8|15
CASSQQGQGYQPQHF
TGTGCCAGCAGCCAACAAGGACAGGGTTATCAGCCCCAGCATTTT
>TRBD2|-|TRBJ2-3|TRBV5-4|13
CASSTSGGRTQYF
TGTGCCAGCAGCACCTCGGGGGGTCGTACGCAGTATTTT
>TRBD1|once|TRBJ2-3|TRBV5-1|14
CASSLGQGGDTQYF
TGCGCCAGCAGCTTGGGACAGGGTGGGGATACGCAGTATTTT
>-|-|TRBJ1-1|TRBV2|13
CASRQLRDTEAFF
TGTGCCAGCAGGCAACTTCGGGACACTGAAGCTTTCTTT
>-|-|TRBJ2-7|TRBV30|15
CACYSWGGPAYEQYF
TGTGCCTGCTACTCATGGGGGGGGCCAGCCTACGAGCAGTACTTC
>-|-|TRBJ2-2|TRBV5-1|14
CASSLSQNTGELFF
TGCGCCAGCAGCTTGAGCCAGAACACCGGGGAGCTGTTTTTT
>-|-|TRBJ2-1|TRBV30|13
CAWRGTLYNEQFF
TGTGCCTGGAGAGGGACACTCTACAATGAGCAGTTCTTC
>-|-|TRBJ1-3|TRBV7-2|16
CASSSGGILSGNTIYF
TGTGCCAGCAGCTCCGGCGGGATTCTCTCTGGAAACACCATATATTTT
>-|-|TRBJ1-5|TRBV30|14
CAWSVPWGTRPQHF
TGTGCCTGGAGTGTACCGTGGGGGACTAGGCCCCAGCATTTT
>TRBD2|-|TRBJ2-2|TRBV5-1|15
CASRPPGGNTGELFF
TGCGCCAGCCGCCCGCCGGGGGGGAACACCGGGGAGCTGTTTTTT
>-|once|TRBJ1-1|TRBV5-1|13
CASSAGANTEAFF
TGCGCCAGCAGCGCAGGGGCGAACACTGAAGCTTTCTTT
>-|-|TRBJ1-3|TRBV18|16
CASSPPGLSGGNTIYF
TGTGCCAGCTCACCACCCGGACTTTCGGGGGGAAACACCATATATTTT